The subject of this entry is one TCR beta chain. In the original processing: Estimated nucleated cell counts came from reference gene primer amplification. TCRdb's copy holds only in-frame clones and misses some; the assay was immunoSEQ multiplex PCR. V, J and clone size are those of that table, while D and trimming were read from the DNA. The table shows tens of thousands of clones, with around 90% occurring only once. The sample is drawn from a study of blood T cell repertoires in COVID-19. Background on the study: Sample material is recorded as cDNA or gDNA derived from T cells, B-cell-depleted T cells, or PBMCs.

V lost 8 bases, J lost 10 bases, and 3 bases stayed unmatched. Germline loops: CDR1 MDHEN, CDR2 SYDVKM. The CDR3 totals 11 residues. V and J are TRBV28 and TRBJ2-5; 11 nucleotides match TRBD1. Source material: peripheral blood. This clonotype originated in a man in his 60s with active COVID-19. The CDR3 region has the DNA TGTGCCAGCCGGGACAGGGGGGACCAGTACTTC. This codes for CASRDRGDQYF.